This T cell receptor (beta chain) was documented in a study of blood T cells in healthy people across ages. The authors ran a second PCR of 7 to 11 cycles using a sample-barcoded 5' primer and a J-beta primer mix. TCRdb analysed the 5' RACE reads with MiXCR anew, one entry per CDR3 protein. The sample has 1 million or so distinct CDR3 sequences, 35% to 50% seen once; the top ten hold approximately 17%. The study's findings and limits: Estimates of diversity drawn from one million T cells were considered underestimates.

The CDR3 runs 11 residues. The germline CDR1 and CDR2 sequences are SQVTM and ANQGSEA. The V segment lost 7 bases and the J segment 4 bases; nucleotides outside the gene matches: 2. This clonotype showed up just a few times. Its target is not known. J is TRBJ2-3 and V is TRBV29-1, with 7 bases matching TRBD2. This TCR derives from a woman aged 60-75 years in good health. The sample comprised blood. The CDR3 loop reads CSASGSDTQYF. For the CDR3, the DNA is TGCAGCGCTAGCGGTTCAGATACGCAGTATTTT.